Included here is one TCR beta chain sequence, with context. These data come from a study of blood T cell repertoires in COVID-19. The V gene end was trimmed by 2 bases and the J gene end by 1 base; junction bases not matched to a gene: 8. This CDR3 has 17 residues. Germline CDR1 SGHRS, CDR2 YFSETQ. TCRdb keeps only in-frame clones here, not all; method: immunoSEQ multiplex PCR. The profile covers 140,000 or so clones, with approximately 83% appearing a single time and around 8% taken by the ten largest. The chain links TRBV5-1 to TRBJ2-1, with 8 bases aligning to TRBD2. The TCR was taken from a human donor in a cohort sampled during active COVID-19. The sample taken for sequencing was peripheral blood. CDR3 nucleotides: TGCGCCAGCAGCTTCAGCGTTACTAGCGGTTCCTACAATGAGCAGTTCTTC. Its protein product is CASSFSVTSGSYNEQFF.